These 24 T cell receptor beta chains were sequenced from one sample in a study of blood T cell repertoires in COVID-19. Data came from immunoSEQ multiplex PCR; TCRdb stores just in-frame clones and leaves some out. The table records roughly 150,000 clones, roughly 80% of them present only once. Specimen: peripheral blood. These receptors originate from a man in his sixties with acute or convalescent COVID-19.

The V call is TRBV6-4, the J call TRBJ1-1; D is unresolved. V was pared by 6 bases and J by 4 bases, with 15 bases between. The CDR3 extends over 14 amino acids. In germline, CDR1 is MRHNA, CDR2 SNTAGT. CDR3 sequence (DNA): TGTGCCAGCAGCCCCCGGCCGGGAGCCACTGAAGCTTTCTTT. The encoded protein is CASSPRPGATEAFF.

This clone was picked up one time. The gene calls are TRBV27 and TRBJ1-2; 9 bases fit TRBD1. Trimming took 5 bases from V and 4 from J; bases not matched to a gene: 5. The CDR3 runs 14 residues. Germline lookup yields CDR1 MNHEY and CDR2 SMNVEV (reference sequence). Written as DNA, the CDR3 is TGTGCCAGCAGTGCCTCGACAGGGGGCTATGGCTACACCTTC. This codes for CASSASTGGYGYTF.

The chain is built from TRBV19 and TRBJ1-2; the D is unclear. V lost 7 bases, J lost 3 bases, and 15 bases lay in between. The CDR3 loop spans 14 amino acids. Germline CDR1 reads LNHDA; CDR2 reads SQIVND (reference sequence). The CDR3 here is CASTAGAQYYGYTF. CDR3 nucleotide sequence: TGTGCCAGTACAGCCGGAGCCCAGTACTATGGCTACACCTTC.

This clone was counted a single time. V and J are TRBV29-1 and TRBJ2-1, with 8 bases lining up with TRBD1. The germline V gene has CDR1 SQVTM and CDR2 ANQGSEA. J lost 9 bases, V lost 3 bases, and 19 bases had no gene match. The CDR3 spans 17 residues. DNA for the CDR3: TGCAGCGTTGAGATAGTGGTTAAGGACAGGGCTCGTATTGAGCAGTTCTTC. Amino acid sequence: CSVEIVVKDRARIEQFF.

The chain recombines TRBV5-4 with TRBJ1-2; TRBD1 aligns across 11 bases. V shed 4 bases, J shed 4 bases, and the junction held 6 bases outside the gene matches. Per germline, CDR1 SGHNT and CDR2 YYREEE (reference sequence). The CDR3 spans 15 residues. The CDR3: CASSGGTGGRYGYTF. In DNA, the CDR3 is TGTGCCAGCAGCGGAGGGACAGGGGGTCGCTATGGCTACACCTTC.

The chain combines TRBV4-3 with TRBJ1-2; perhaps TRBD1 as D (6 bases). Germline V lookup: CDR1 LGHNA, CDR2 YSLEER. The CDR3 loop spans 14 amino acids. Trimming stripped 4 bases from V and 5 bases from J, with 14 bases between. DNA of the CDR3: TGCGCCAGCAGCCCGACGGACAGCTATTATGGCTACACCTTC. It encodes CASSPTDSYYGYTF.

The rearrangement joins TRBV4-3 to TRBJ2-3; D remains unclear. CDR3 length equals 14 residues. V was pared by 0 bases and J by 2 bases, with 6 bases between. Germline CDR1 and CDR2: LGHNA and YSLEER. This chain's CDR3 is CASSQDEFTDTQYF. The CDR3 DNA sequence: TGCGCCAGCAGCCAAGATGAGTTCACAGATACGCAGTATTTT.

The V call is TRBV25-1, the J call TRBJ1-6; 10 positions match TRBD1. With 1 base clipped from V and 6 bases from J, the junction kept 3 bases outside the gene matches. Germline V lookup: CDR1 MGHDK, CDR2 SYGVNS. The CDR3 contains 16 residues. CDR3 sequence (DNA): TGTGCCAGCAGTGAATTGAGGGACAGGGGTAATTCACCCCTCCACTTT. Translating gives CASSELRDRGNSPLHF.

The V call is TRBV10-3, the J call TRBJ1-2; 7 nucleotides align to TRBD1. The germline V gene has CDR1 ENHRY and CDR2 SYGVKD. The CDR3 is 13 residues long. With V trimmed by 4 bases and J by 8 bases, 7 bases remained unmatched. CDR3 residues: CAISGPRGDGYTF. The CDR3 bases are TGTGCCATCAGTGGCCCCAGGGGGGACGGCTACACCTTC.

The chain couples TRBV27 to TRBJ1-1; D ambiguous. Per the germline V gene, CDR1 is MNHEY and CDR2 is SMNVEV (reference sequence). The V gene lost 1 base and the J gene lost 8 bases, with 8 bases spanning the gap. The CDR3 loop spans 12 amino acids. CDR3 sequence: CASSLFGEEAFF. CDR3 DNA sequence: TGTGCCAGCAGTTTATTCGGAGAAGAAGCTTTCTTT.

CDR3 in amino acids: CASSFPGTGELFF. The DNA for the CDR3 is TGTGCCAGCAGTTTTCCGGGCACCGGGGAGCTGTTTTTT. V gene TRBV12-3 or TRBV12-4 combines with J gene TRBJ2-2; no firm D call. The germline V and J ends were trimmed by 3 bases and 4 bases, with 6 bases remaining between them. This CDR3 contains 13 residues.

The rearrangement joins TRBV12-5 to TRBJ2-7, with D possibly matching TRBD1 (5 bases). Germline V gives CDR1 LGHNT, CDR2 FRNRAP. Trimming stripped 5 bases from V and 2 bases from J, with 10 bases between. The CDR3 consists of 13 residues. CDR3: CASGRDSAYEQYF. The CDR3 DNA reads TGTGCTAGTGGTCGCGACAGCGCCTACGAGCAGTACTTC.

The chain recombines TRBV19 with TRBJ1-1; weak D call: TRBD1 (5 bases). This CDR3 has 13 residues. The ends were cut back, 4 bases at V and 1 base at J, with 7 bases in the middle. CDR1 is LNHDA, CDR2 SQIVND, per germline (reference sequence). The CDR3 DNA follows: TGTGCCAGTAGTAGTCAGGGGAACACTGAAGCTTTCTTT. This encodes CASSSQGNTEAFF. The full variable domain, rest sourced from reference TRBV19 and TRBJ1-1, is DGGITQSPKYLFRKEGQNVTLSCEQNLNHDAMYWYRQDPGQGLRLIYYSQIVNDFQKGDIAEGYSVSREKKESFPLTVTSAQKNPTAFYLCASSSQGNTEAFFGQGTRLTVV.

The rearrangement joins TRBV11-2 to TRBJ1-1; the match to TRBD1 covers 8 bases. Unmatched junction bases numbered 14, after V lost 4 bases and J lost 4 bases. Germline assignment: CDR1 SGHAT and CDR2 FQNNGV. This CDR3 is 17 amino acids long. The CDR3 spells CASSYLGTDRATTEAFF. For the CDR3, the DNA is TGTGCCAGCAGCTATCTCGGGACGGACAGGGCGACCACTGAAGCTTTCTTT.

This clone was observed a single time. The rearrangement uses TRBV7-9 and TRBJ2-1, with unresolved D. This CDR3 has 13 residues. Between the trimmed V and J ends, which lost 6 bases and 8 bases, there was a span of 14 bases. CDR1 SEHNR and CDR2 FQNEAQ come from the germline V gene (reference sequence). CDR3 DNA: TGTGCCAGCAGGTGGGCAAGTACAGATGAGCAGTTCTTC. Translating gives CASRWASTDEQFF.

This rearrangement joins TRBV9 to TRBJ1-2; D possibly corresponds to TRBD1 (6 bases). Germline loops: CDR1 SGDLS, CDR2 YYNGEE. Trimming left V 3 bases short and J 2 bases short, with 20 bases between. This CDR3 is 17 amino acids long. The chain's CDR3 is CASSASQGRSDNYGYTF. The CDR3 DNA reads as TGTGCCAGCAGCGCATCACAGGGCCGATCGGACAACTATGGCTACACCTTC.

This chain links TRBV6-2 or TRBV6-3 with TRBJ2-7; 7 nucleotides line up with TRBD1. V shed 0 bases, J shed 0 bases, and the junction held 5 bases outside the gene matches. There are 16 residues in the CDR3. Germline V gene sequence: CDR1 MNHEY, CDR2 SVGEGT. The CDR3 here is CASSYSDRTLSYEQYF. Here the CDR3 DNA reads TGTGCCAGCAGTTACTCGGACAGGACCCTCTCCTACGAGCAGTACTTC.

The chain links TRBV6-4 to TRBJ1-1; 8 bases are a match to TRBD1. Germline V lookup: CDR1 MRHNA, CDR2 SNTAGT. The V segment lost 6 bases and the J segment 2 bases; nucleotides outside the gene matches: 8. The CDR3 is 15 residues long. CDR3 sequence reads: CASRRTGKYNTEAFF. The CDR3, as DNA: TGTGCCAGCAGGCGGACAGGGAAGTACAACACTGAAGCTTTCTTT.

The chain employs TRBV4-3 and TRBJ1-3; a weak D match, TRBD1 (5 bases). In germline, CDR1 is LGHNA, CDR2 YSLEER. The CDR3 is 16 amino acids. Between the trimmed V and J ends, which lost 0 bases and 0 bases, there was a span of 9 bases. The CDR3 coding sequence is TGCGCCAGCAGCCAAGATACAGGCAGCTCTGGAAACACCATATATTTT. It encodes CASSQDTGSSGNTIYF.

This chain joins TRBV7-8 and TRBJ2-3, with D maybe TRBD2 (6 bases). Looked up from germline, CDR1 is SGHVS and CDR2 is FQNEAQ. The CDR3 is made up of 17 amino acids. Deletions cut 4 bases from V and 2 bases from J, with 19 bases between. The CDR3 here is CASSSKEGSVATDTQYF. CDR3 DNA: TGTGCCAGCAGCTCGAAGGAGGGAAGTGTGGCCACAGATACGCAGTATTTT.

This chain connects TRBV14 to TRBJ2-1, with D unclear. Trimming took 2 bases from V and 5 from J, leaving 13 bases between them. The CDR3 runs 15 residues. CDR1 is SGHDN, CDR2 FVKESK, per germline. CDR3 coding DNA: TGTGCCAGCAGCCAAACGGTGAGAGTCCACAATGAGCAGTTCTTC. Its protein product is CASSQTVRVHNEQFF.

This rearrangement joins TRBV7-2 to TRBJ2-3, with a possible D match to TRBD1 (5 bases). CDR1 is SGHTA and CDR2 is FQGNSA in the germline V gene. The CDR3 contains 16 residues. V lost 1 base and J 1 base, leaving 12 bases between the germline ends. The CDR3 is CASSLGWGMGTDTQYF. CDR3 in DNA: TGTGCCAGCAGCTTAGGGTGGGGCATGGGCACAGATACGCAGTATTTT.

The CDR3 is CASSPPDYRGAREELFF. DNA for the CDR3: TGTGCCAGCAGCCCGCCCGACTACAGGGGGGCGAGGGAAGAGCTGTTTTTT. The chain carries TRBV7-9 and TRBJ1-4; 8 nucleotides match TRBD1. Germline CDR1 is SEHNR and CDR2 is FQNEAQ (reference sequence). This CDR3 spans 17 amino acids. V gave up 5 bases and J gave up 14 bases; unmatched junction bases: 22.

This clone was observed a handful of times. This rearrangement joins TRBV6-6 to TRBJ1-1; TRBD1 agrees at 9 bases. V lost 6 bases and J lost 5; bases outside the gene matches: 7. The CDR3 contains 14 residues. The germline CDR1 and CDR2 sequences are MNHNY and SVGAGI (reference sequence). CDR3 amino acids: CASSPGQGRTEAFF. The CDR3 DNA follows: TGTGCCAGCAGCCCAGGACAGGGGCGGACTGAAGCTTTCTTT.